This is a list of T cell receptor beta chains from one sample in a study of T-cell reconstitution after alpha-beta-depleted transplantation in children. TCRdb reanalysed the PCR reads using MiXCR and keeps one entry per CDR3 protein. The sample lists 500,000 to 600,000 distinct CDR3 sequences, about 18% occurring once. The sequencing here drew on PBMCs from the stem cell graft donor, taken from the stem cell graft. The receptors originated from a human donor who donated a stem cell graft to a child with acute lymphoblastic leukemia. The CDR3 runs from the conserved cysteine through the conserved F or W. The order of the fields is D gene, J gene, V gene, clone size, CDR3 DNA, CDR3 protein. The D gene is left open where the match is weak. Some rows mark clone size as missing; the rest say once, few, many or name a class of expanded clone.

D gene: TRBD1; J gene: TRBJ1-5; V gene: TRBV18; clone size: -; CDR3 DNA: TGTGCCAGCTCCCGACAGGGTCTTCAGCCCCAGCATTTT; CDR3 protein: CASSRQGLQPQHF
D gene: -; J gene: TRBJ1-3; V gene: TRBV4-1; clone size: -; CDR3 DNA: TGCGCCAGCAGCCCACTACCGGGCTCTGGAAACACCATATATTTT; CDR3 protein: CASSPLPGSGNTIYF
D gene: -; J gene: TRBJ2-4; V gene: TRBV29-1; clone size: -; CDR3 DNA: TGCAGCGTTGAAGATCATCCGGAAAACATTCAGTACTTC; CDR3 protein: CSVEDHPENIQYF
D gene: TRBD1; J gene: TRBJ1-1; V gene: TRBV28; clone size: -; CDR3 DNA: TGTGCCAGCAGCGAGCCCAGGGGGATGAACACTGAAGCTTTCTTT; CDR3 protein: CASSEPRGMNTEAFF
D gene: -; J gene: TRBJ1-6; V gene: TRBV27; clone size: few; CDR3 DNA: TGTGCCAGCAGCCTCCCGGGGGAGGTGGGTTCACCCCTCCACTTT; CDR3 protein: CASSLPGEVGSPLHF
D gene: TRBD2; J gene: TRBJ2-3; V gene: TRBV4-1; clone size: few; CDR3 DNA: TGCGCCAGCAGCCAACTACAGACTAGCGGGTCCAAAGATACGCAGTATTTT; CDR3 protein: CASSQLQTSGSKDTQYF
D gene: TRBD2; J gene: TRBJ2-1; V gene: TRBV5-1; clone size: few; CDR3 DNA: TGCGCCAGCAGTTCGATAGCGGGAGGGATTCCCTACAATGAGCAGTTCTTC; CDR3 protein: CASSSIAGGIPYNEQFF
D gene: -; J gene: TRBJ2-3; V gene: TRBV6-1; clone size: -; CDR3 DNA: TGTGCCAGCAGTGAACGGGCCCCTGAGCTCAGATGGACAGATACGCAGTATTTT; CDR3 protein: CASSERAPELRWTDTQYF
D gene: TRBD1; J gene: TRBJ1-6; V gene: TRBV7-9; clone size: -; CDR3 DNA: TGTGCCAGCAGCTTACCCAGCCCGACAGGGACAAATTCACCCCTCCACTTT; CDR3 protein: CASSLPSPTGTNSPLHF
D gene: TRBD1; J gene: TRBJ2-1; V gene: TRBV7-3; clone size: few; CDR3 DNA: TGTGCCAGCAGCTTATCCGGCAGGGGGCTCAATGAGCAGTTCTTC; CDR3 protein: CASSLSGRGLNEQFF
D gene: TRBD2; J gene: TRBJ2-1; V gene: TRBV9; clone size: -; CDR3 DNA: TGTGCCAGCAGCAATAGCGGGAGGGCGTGGGAGCAGTTCTTC; CDR3 protein: CASSNSGRAWEQFF
D gene: TRBD1; J gene: TRBJ2-7; V gene: TRBV5-1; clone size: few; CDR3 DNA: TGCGCCAGCAGCCACGGACAGGGTGACTACGAGCAGTACTTC; CDR3 protein: CASSHGQGDYEQYF
D gene: -; J gene: TRBJ2-5; V gene: TRBV4-1; clone size: few; CDR3 DNA: TGCGCCAGCAGCCTATCGGACAGCTTCCAAGAGACCCAGTACTTC; CDR3 protein: CASSLSDSFQETQYF
D gene: TRBD2; J gene: TRBJ2-1; V gene: TRBV19; clone size: few; CDR3 DNA: TGTGCCAGTAGCGGACTAGCGGGAGTCAATGAGCAGTTCTTC; CDR3 protein: CASSGLAGVNEQFF
D gene: -; J gene: TRBJ2-7; V gene: TRBV11-1; clone size: -; CDR3 DNA: TGTGCCAGCAGCCCTCTGTTTGATCGGGGGGCTAGCCGACGAAATTCCTACGAGCAGTACTTC; CDR3 protein: CASSPLFDRGASRRNSYEQYF
D gene: -; J gene: TRBJ2-1; V gene: TRBV5-6; clone size: few; CDR3 DNA: TGTGCCAGCAGCTTGTCTTGGGCCTACAATGAGCAGTTCTTC; CDR3 protein: CASSLSWAYNEQFF
D gene: TRBD2; J gene: TRBJ2-1; V gene: TRBV10-3; clone size: -; CDR3 DNA: TGTGCCATCACTGCGGCGGGGGTCTACAATGAGCAGTTCTTC; CDR3 protein: CAITAAGVYNEQFF
D gene: TRBD2; J gene: TRBJ2-7; V gene: TRBV9; clone size: -; CDR3 DNA: TGTGCCAGCAGCGCGGGGACTAGCAGAGCCTACGAGCAGTACTTC; CDR3 protein: CASSAGTSRAYEQYF